This T cell receptor beta chain was captured in a study of sequential checkpoint blockade in melanoma. Produced via immunoSEQ multiplex PCR; TCRdb's table is partial and in-frame only. The table records roughly 10,000 clones, less than 30% of them present only once. The sample's treatment: randomized to nivolumab then ipilimumab (arm A) or the reverse (arm B). This sequence was found in a human donor with melanoma. Sample: tumor tissue (inferred from file names), taken from a patient given nivolumab and ipilimumab in sequence.

In DNA form, the CDR3 reads TGTGCCAGCAGCTTGGCAAGCGGGAGGAATTCACCCCTCCACTTT. Translation: CASSLASGRNSPLHF. The chain is built from TRBV11-3 and TRBJ1-6; D uncertain. CDR3 length equals 15 residues. V was pared by 3 bases and J by 7 bases, with 13 bases between. Germline CDR1 SGHNT, CDR2 YENEEA.